The sequence of this TCR beta chain was determined in a study of T cell changes during pregnancy in multiple sclerosis. Sequenced by immunoSEQ multiplex PCR; TCRdb stores in-frame clones only, minus some. In the table there are 130,000 or so clones, 90% to 95% of which are singletons. CDR1 is MNHEY, CDR2 SVGAGI, per germline. V was pared by 6 bases and J by 5 bases, with 13 bases between. The CDR3 length is 13 residues. The gene calls are TRBV6-5 and TRBJ2-5; D is ambiguous. The sample was peripheral blood, taken before pregnancy. The origin of this receptor is a female donor with multiple sclerosis, enrolled in a pregnancy study. The CDR3 nucleotides read TGTGCCAGCAGCCAAGTCTCCCGGGAGACCCAGTACTTC. Amino acids: CASSQVSRETQYF.